These T cell receptor beta chains were read from a single sample in a study of T cells in Graves' hyperthyroidism and ophthalmopathy. Via MiXCR, TCRdb re-called the multiplex PCR reads, giving one row per CDR3 protein. The table shows roughly 380,000 distinct CDR3 sequences, with 13% occurring only once. The sequenced sample was blood. Every receptor here comes from a man aged 30 to 39 with Graves' hyperthyroidism that later progressed to Graves' ophthalmopathy. Both conserved end residues are part of each CDR3. A D gene is named only where the DNA matches it firmly. Size is stated for part of the rows, as once, few or many counts, or as a class when the clone is expanded.

V gene: TRBV28
clone size: few
D gene: NA
J gene: TRBJ1-6
CDR3 protein: CASSLMGYNSPLHF
CDR3 DNA: TGTGCCAGCAGTTTAATGGGGTATAATTCACCCCTCCACTTT

V gene: TRBV20-1
clone size: few
D gene: NA
J gene: TRBJ2-7
CDR3 protein: CSARDLMQDSYEQYF
CDR3 DNA: TGCAGTGCTAGAGATCTAATGCAGGACTCCTACGAGCAGTACTTC

V gene: TRBV7-6
clone size: many
D gene: NA
J gene: TRBJ1-1
CDR3 protein: CASSLTVMNTEAFF
CDR3 DNA: TGTGCCAGCAGCTTGACAGTTATGAACACTGAAGCTTTCTTT

V gene: TRBV6-1
clone size: few
D gene: TRBD1
J gene: TRBJ2-2
CDR3 protein: CASSLTGSSTGELFF
CDR3 DNA: TGTGCCAGCAGTCTGACAGGGAGTAGCACCGGGGAGCTGTTTTTT

V gene: TRBV28
clone size: many
D gene: NA
J gene: TRBJ2-5
CDR3 protein: CASSLGQWETQYF
CDR3 DNA: TGTGCCAGCAGTTTAGGACAGTGGGAGACCCAGTACTTC

V gene: TRBV12-3/TRBV12-4
clone size: many
D gene: TRBD1
J gene: TRBJ1-2
CDR3 protein: CASSFGTARGGYTF
CDR3 DNA: TGTGCCAGCAGTTTTGGGACAGCGAGGGGTGGCTACACCTTC

V gene: TRBV11-3
clone size: many
D gene: TRBD1
J gene: TRBJ2-1
CDR3 protein: CASSATGFGTNEQFF
CDR3 DNA: TGTGCCAGCAGCGCGACAGGGTTCGGTACCAATGAGCAGTTCTTC

V gene: TRBV29-1
clone size: NA
D gene: NA
J gene: TRBJ1-2
CDR3 protein: CSGIGYTF
CDR3 DNA: TGCAGCGGTATCGGCTACACCTTC

V gene: TRBV12-3/TRBV12-4
clone size: NA
D gene: NA
J gene: TRBJ2-7
CDR3 protein: CANSLSRRDKQYF
CDR3 DNA: TGTGCCAACAGTTTAAGCAGGAGAGATAAGCAGTACTTC

V gene: TRBV7-3
clone size: NA
D gene: NA
J gene: TRBJ2-1
CDR3 protein: CASSKRGAHEQFF
CDR3 DNA: TGTGCCAGCAGCAAAAGGGGGGCCCATGAGCAGTTCTTC

V gene: TRBV9
clone size: many
D gene: TRBD1
J gene: TRBJ2-7
CDR3 protein: CASSAGGDRPLEQYF
CDR3 DNA: TGTGCCAGCAGCGCGGGTGGGGACAGGCCGCTCGAGCAGTACTTC

V gene: TRBV7-9
clone size: many
D gene: NA
J gene: TRBJ2-1
CDR3 protein: CASSLGPAYNEQFF
CDR3 DNA: TGTGCCAGCAGCTTAGGCCCAGCCTACAATGAGCAGTTCTTC

V gene: TRBV5-6
clone size: few
D gene: TRBD1
J gene: TRBJ2-2
CDR3 protein: CASSWDRLNTGELFF
CDR3 DNA: TGTGCCAGCAGCTGGGACAGATTAAACACCGGGGAGCTGTTTTTT

V gene: TRBV4-1
clone size: NA
D gene: NA
J gene: TRBJ2-2
CDR3 protein: CASSYLTGNTGELFF
CDR3 DNA: TGCGCCAGCAGCTATCTAACAGGGAACACCGGGGAGCTGTTTTTT